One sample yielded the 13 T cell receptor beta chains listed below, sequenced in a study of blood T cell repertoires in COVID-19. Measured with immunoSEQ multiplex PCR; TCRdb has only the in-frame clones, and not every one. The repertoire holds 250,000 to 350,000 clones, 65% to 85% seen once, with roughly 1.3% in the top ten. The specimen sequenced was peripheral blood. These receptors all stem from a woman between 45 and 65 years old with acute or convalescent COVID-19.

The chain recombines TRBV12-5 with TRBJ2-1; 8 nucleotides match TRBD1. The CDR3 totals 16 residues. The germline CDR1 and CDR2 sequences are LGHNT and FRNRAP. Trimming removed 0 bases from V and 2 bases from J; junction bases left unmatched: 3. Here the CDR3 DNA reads TGTGCTAGTGGTTTGGTAAGGGGACAGGCCTACAATGAGCAGTTCTTC. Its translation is CASGLVRGQAYNEQFF. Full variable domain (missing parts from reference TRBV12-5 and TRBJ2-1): DARVTQTPRHKVTEMGQEVTMRCQPILGHNTVFWYRQTMMQGLELLAYFRNRAPLDDSGMPKDRFSAEMPDATLATLKIQPSEPRDSAVYFCASGLVRGQAYNEQFFGPGTRLTVL.

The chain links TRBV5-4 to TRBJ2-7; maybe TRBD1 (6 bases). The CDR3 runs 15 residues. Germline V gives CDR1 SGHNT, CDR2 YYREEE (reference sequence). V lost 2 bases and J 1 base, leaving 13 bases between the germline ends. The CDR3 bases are TGTGCCAGCAGCTTACCAGGGGAGCAGTCCTACGAGCAGTACTTC. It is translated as CASSLPGEQSYEQYF.

The CDR3 protein is CASVVGDRATTEAFF. The CDR3 bases are TGTGCCAGCGTCGTAGGGGACAGGGCGACCACTGAAGCTTTCTTT. The V and J genes are TRBV2 and TRBJ1-1; 9 bases are shared with TRBD1. V was pared by 8 bases and J by 4 bases, with 11 bases of the junction left unmatched. Germline CDR1 reads SNHLY; CDR2 reads FYNNEI. This CDR3 has 15 residues.

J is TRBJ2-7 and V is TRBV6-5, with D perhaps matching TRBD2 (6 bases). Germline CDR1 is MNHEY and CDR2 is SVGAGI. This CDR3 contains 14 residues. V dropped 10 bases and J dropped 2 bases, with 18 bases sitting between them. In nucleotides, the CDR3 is TGTGCCACCTCCGCCCGACTAGGGCCCTACGAGCAGTACTTC. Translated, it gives CATSARLGPYEQYF.

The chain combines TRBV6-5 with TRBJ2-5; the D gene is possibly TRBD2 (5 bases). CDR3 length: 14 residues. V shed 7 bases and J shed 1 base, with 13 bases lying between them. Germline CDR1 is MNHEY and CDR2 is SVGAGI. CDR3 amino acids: CASKNPGIQETQYF. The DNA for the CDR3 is TGTGCCAGCAAGAACCCCGGGATCCAAGAGACCCAGTACTTC.

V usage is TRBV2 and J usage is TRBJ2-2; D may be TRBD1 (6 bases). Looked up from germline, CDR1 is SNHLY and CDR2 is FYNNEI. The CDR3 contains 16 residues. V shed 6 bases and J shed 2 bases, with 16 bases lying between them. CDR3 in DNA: TGTGCCAGCAGCCCTCCGGGACATTCAAACACCGGGGAGCTGTTTTTT. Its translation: CASSPPGHSNTGELFF.

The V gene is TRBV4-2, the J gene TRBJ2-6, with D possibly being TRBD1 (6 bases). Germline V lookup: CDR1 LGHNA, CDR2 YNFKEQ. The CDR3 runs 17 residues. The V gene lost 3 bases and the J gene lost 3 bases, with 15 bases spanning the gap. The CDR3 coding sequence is TGTGCCAGCAGCCAGGGACAAAAGTTTAGTGGGGCCAACGTCCTGACTTTC. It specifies CASSQGQKFSGANVLTF.

The CDR3 nucleotides read TGTGCCAGCAGCTCAACCGGGACTTCCCTTAACAATGAGCAGTTCTTC. It yields the protein CASSSTGTSLNNEQFF. This chain joins TRBV7-6 and TRBJ2-1; tentatively, D is TRBD2 (6 bases). This CDR3 has 16 amino acids. The V and J ends lost 4 bases and 5 bases respectively, with 18 bases between them. Per the germline V gene, CDR1 is SGHVS and CDR2 is FNYEAQ.

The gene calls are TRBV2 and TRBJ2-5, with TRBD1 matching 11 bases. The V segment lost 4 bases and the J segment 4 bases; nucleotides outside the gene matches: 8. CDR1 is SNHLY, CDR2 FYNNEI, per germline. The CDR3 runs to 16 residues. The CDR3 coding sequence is TGTGCCAGCAGTGGTTGGTGGGGACAGGGGGGAGAGACCCAGTACTTC. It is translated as CASSGWWGQGGETQYF. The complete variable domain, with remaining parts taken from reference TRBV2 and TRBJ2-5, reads EPEVTQTPSHQVTQMGQEVILRCVPISNHLYFYWYRQILGQKVEFLVSFYNNEISEKSEIFDDQFSVERPDGSNFTLKIRSTKLEDSAMYFCASSGWWGQGGETQYFGPGTRLLVL.

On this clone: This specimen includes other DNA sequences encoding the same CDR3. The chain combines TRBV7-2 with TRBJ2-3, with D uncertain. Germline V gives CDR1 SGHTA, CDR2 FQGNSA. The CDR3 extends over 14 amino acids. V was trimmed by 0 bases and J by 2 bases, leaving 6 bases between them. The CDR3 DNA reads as TGTGCCAGCAGCTTAGCGGGCTCCACAGATACGCAGTATTTT. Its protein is CASSLAGSTDTQYF.

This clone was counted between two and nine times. CDR3 sequence (DNA): TGTGCCAGCAGCTACCGGGACAGAGATGAAAAACTGTTTTTT. The encoded protein is CASSYRDRDEKLFF. This chain links TRBV5-6 with TRBJ1-4; TRBD1 matches at 7 bases. V lost 3 bases and J lost 6; bases outside the gene matches: 5. CDR3 length equals 14 residues. Germline CDR1 reads SGHDT; CDR2 reads YYEEEE.

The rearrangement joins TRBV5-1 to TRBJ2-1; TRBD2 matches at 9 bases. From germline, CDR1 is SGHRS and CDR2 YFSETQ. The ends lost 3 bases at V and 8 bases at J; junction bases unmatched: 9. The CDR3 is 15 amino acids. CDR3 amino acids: CASSSLAGDFDEQFF. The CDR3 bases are TGCGCCAGCAGCTCCTTAGCGGGAGATTTCGATGAGCAGTTCTTC.

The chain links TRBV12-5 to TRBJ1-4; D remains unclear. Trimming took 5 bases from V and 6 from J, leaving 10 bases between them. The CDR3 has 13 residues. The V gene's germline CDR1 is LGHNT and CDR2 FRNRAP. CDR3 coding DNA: TGTGCTAGTGGTCCCGGGTCCTATGAAAAACTGTTTTTT. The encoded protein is CASGPGSYEKLFF.